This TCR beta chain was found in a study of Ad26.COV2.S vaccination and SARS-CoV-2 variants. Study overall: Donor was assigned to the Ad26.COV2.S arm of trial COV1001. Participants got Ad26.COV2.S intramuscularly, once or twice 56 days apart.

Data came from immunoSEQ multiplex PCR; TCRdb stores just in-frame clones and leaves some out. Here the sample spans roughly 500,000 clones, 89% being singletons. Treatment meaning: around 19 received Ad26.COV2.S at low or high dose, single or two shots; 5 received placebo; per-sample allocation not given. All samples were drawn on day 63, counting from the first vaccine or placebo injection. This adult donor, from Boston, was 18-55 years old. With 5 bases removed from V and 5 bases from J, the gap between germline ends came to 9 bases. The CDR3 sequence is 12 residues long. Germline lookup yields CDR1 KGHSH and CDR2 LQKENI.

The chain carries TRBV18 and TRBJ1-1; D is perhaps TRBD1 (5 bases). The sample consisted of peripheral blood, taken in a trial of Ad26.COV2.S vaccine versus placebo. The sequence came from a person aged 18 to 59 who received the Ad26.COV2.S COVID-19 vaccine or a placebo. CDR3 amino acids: CASSSGGTEAFF. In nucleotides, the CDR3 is TGTGCCAGCTCATCGGGGGGTACTGAAGCTTTCTTT.